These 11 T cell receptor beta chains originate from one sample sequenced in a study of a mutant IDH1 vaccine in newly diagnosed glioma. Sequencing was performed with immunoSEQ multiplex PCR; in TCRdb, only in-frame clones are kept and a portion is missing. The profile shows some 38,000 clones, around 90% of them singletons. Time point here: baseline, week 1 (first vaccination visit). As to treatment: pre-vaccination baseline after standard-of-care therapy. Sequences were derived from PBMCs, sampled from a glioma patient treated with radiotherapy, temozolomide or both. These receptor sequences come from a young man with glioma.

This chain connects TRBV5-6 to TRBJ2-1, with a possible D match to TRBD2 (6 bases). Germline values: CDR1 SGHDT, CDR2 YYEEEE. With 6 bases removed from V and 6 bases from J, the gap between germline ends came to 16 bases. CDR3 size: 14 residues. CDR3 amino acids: CASKRSPGSNEQFF. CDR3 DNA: TGTGCCAGCAAGCGGTCCCCCGGGAGCAATGAGCAGTTCTTC. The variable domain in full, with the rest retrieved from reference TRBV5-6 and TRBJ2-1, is DAGVTQSPTHLIKTRGQQVTLRCSPKSGHDTVSWYQQALGQGPQFIFQYYEEEERQRGNFPDRFSGHQFPNYSSELNVNALLLGDSALYLCASKRSPGSNEQFFGPGTRLTVL.

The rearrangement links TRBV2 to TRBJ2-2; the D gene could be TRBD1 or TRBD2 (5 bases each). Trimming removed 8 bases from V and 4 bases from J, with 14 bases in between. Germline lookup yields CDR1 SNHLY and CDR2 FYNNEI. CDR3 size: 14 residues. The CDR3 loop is CASGRPGLTGELFF. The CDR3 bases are TGTGCCAGCGGGAGACCGGGGCTCACCGGGGAGCTGTTTTTT.

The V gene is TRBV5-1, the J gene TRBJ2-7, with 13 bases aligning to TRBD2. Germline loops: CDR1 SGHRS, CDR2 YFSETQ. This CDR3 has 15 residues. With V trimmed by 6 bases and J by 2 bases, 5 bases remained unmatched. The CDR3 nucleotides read TGCGCCAGCAACCCCGGGACTAGCGGGGCCTACGAGCAGTACTTC. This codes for CASNPGTSGAYEQYF.

CDR3 residues: CASSNSGAPTGELFF. Written as DNA, the CDR3 is TGTGCCAGTAGTAATAGCGGGGCCCCCACCGGGGAGCTGTTTTTT. The chain couples TRBV19 to TRBJ2-2; 8 bases line up with TRBD2. The CDR3 contains 15 residues. CDR1 and CDR2 (germline): LNHDA, SQIVND (reference sequence). V gave up 4 bases and J gave up 4 bases; unmatched junction bases: 5. Based on the CDR3 plus reference TRBV19 and TRBJ2-2, the full variable domain is DGGITQSPKYLFRKEGQNVTLSCEQNLNHDAMYWYRQDPGQGLRLIYYSQIVNDFQKGDIAEGYSVSREKKESFPLTVTSAQKNPTAFYLCASSNSGAPTGELFFGEGSRLTVL.

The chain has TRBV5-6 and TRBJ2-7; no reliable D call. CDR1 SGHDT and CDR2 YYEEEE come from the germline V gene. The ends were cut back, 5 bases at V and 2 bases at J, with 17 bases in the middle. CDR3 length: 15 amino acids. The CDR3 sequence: CASSPRVGPAYEQYF. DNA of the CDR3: TGTGCCAGCAGTCCAAGGGTAGGACCGGCCTACGAGCAGTACTTC.

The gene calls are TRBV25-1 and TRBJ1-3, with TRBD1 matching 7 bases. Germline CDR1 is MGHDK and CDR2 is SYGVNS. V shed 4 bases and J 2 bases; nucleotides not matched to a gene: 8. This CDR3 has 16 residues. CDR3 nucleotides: TGTGCCAGCAGTGCAGGGGGGAGTTGGGCTGGAAACACCATATATTTT. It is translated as CASSAGGSWAGNTIYF. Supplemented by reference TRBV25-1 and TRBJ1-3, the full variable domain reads EADIYQTPRYLVIGTGKKITLECSQTMGHDKMYWYQQDPGMELHLIHYSYGVNSTEKGDLSSESTVSRIRTEHFPLTLESARPSHTSQYLCASSAGGSWAGNTIYFGEGSWLTVV.

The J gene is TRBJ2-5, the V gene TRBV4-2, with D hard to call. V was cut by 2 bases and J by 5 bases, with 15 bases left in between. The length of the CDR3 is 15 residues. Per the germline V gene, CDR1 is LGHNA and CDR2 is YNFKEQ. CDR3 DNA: TGTGCCAGCAGCCAACCCCAGGCAAACGTCGAGACCCAGTACTTC. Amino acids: CASSQPQANVETQYF.

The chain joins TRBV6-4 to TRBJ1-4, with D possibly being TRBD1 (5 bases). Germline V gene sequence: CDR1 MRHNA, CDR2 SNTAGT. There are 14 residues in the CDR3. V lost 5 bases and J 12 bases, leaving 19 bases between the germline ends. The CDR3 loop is CASSPPGMGEELFF. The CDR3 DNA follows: TGTGCCAGCAGTCCCCCCGGTATGGGGGAAGAACTGTTTTTT.

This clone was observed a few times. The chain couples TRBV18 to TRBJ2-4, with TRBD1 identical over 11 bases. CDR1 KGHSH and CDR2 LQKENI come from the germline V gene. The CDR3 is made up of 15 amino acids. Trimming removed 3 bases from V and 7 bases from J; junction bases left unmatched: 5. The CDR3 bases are TGTGCCAGCTCACCCCTGGGACAGGGGGGCAACATTCAGTACTTC. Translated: CASSPLGQGGNIQYF.

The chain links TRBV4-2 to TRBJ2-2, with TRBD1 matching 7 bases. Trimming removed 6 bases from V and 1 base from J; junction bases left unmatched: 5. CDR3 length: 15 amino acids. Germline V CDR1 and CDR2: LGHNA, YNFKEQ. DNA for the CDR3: TGTGCCAGCAGGGAAGGGGGCTTGAACACCGGGGAGCTGTTTTTT. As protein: CASREGGLNTGELFF.

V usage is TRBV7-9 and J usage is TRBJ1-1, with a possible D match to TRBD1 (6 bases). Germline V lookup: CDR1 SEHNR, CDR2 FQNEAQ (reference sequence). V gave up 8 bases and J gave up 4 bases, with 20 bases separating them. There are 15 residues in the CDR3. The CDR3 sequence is CASADQQGRGTEAFF. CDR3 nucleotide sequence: TGTGCCAGCGCCGACCAACAGGGCCGCGGCACTGAAGCTTTCTTT.